A selection of T cell receptor beta chains follows, all from one sample in a study of blood T cell repertoires in COVID-19. Sequencing used immunoSEQ multiplex PCR; TCRdb keeps in-frame clones, though not all of them. The sample lists roughly 160,000 clones, more than 75% occurring once. Material: peripheral blood. The source of these receptors is a man in his fifties or sixties who had recovered from COVID-19. The CDR3 runs from the conserved cysteine through the conserved F or W. A D gene is named only where the DNA matches it firmly. The size of a clone is reported for some rows only, either as once, few or many, or as a class for expanded clones.

size: -; J: TRBJ1-1; D: TRBD1; V: TRBV28; DNA: TGTGCCAGCAGACTTACAGGGGACACTGAAGCTTTCTTT; CDR3: CASRLTGDTEAFF
size: once; J: TRBJ2-7; D: TRBD2; V: TRBV5-4; DNA: TGTGCCAGCAGCTTCGGGGGGGAGAACTACGAGCAGTACTTC; CDR3: CASSFGGENYEQYF
size: -; J: TRBJ1-2; D: TRBD1; V: TRBV19; DNA: TGTGCCAGTAGTTCCGGGACAGGGGGCAACTATGGCTACACCTTC; CDR3: CASSSGTGGNYGYTF
size: -; J: TRBJ2-7; D: -; V: TRBV27; DNA: TGTGCCAGCAGCTTCCCCTACGAGCAGTACTTC; CDR3: CASSFPYEQYF
size: -; J: TRBJ2-1; D: TRBD1; V: TRBV24-1; DNA: TGTGCCACCAGTGGGGTAGGGGGCGGAGACAATGAGCAGTTCTTC; CDR3: CATSGVGGGDNEQFF
size: -; J: TRBJ2-5; D: -; V: TRBV6-2/TRBV6-3; DNA: TGTGCCAGCAGTTACGGCGGCGGGGAGACCCAGTACTTC; CDR3: CASSYGGGETQYF
size: -; J: TRBJ1-1; D: TRBD1; V: TRBV7-9; DNA: TGTGCCAGCAGCTTAGCGAGGAGACAGGGGGCGCGAGGCTCTGAAGCTTTCTTT; CDR3: CASSLARRQGARGSEAFF
size: -; J: TRBJ1-2; D: TRBD1; V: TRBV18; DNA: TGTGCCAGCTCACCGGGACAGGACTATGGCTACACCTTC; CDR3: CASSPGQDYGYTF
size: -; J: TRBJ2-7; D: -; V: TRBV7-2; DNA: TGTGCCAGCAGCTTAGGGGTAGGAACAGTCTACGAGCAGTACTTC; CDR3: CASSLGVGTVYEQYF
size: -; J: TRBJ2-7; D: TRBD2; V: TRBV27; DNA: TGTGCCAGCAGCCTCCGGGGGGTCCCTAACCTCCTCTCCTACGAGCAGTACTTC; CDR3: CASSLRGVPNLLSYEQYF
size: -; J: TRBJ2-5; D: TRBD2; V: TRBV6-5; DNA: TGTGCCAGCAGTTCCTCGGGACTAGTAGGAGAGACCCAGTACTTC; CDR3: CASSSSGLVGETQYF
size: -; J: TRBJ2-7; D: TRBD2; V: TRBV28; DNA: TGTGCCAGCCGCGGGAGCAACTACGAGCAGTACTTC; CDR3: CASRGSNYEQYF
size: -; J: TRBJ2-3; D: TRBD1; V: TRBV7-2; DNA: TGTGCCAGCAGCTTAGTGGGACAGGGACTCACAGATACGCAGTATTTT; CDR3: CASSLVGQGLTDTQYF
size: -; J: TRBJ2-1; D: TRBD2; V: TRBV19; DNA: TGTGCCAGTAGTGACCCGGGGAGCGGGAGATTGGATGAGCAGTTCTTC; CDR3: CASSDPGSGRLDEQFF
size: -; J: TRBJ2-7; D: TRBD2; V: TRBV27; DNA: TGTGCCAGCAGTGCCCGACTAGCGGGGCAATACGAGCAGTACTTC; CDR3: CASSARLAGQYEQYF
size: once; J: TRBJ2-5; D: -; V: TRBV7-9; DNA: TGTGCCAGCAGGTCGGAGGGGGCTTTTAAGACCCAGTACTTC; CDR3: CASRSEGAFKTQYF
size: -; J: TRBJ2-7; D: TRBD1; V: TRBV10-3; DNA: TGTGCCATCAGAGACAGGGCCTACGAGCAGTACTTC; CDR3: CAIRDRAYEQYF
size: -; J: TRBJ1-3; D: TRBD1; V: TRBV7-2; DNA: TGTGCCAGCAGCTTAGCAGGGACAGTAAACACCATATATTTT; CDR3: CASSLAGTVNTIYF
size: few; J: TRBJ1-2; D: TRBD1; V: TRBV6-2/TRBV6-3; DNA: TGTGCCAGCAGCCTACGAACGACCGGACAGGGGGCATTCGGCTACACCTTC; CDR3: CASSLRTTGQGAFGYTF
size: -; J: TRBJ1-1; D: TRBD1; V: TRBV20-1; DNA: TGCAGTGGGGACAGGGCCACTGAAGCTTTCTTT; CDR3: CSGDRATEAFF
size: -; J: TRBJ2-7; D: TRBD1; V: TRBV7-9; DNA: TGTGCCAGCAGCTTAGAGGGGACAGTCTACGAGCAGTACTTC; CDR3: CASSLEGTVYEQYF
size: -; J: TRBJ1-6; D: -; V: TRBV18; DNA: TGTGCCAGCTCATCCAGCTCCTATAATTCACCCCTCCACTTT; CDR3: CASSSSSYNSPLHF
size: -; J: TRBJ2-1; D: -; V: TRBV19; DNA: TGTGCCAGTAGTTCAATGGACTACGGGACGGGTGCTGGTGAGCAGTTCTTC; CDR3: CASSSMDYGTGAGEQFF
size: -; J: TRBJ2-5; D: TRBD1; V: TRBV19; DNA: TGTGCCAGTAGTATCGGTCGAGGGGGCGTCCAGGAGACCCAGTACTTC; CDR3: CASSIGRGGVQETQYF
size: -; J: TRBJ1-1; D: -; V: TRBV7-2; DNA: TGTGCCAGCAGCTCCTTACTCCAGAACACTGAAGCTTTCTTT; CDR3: CASSSLLQNTEAFF
size: -; J: TRBJ2-1; D: TRBD2; V: TRBV19; DNA: TGTGCCAGTAGATTAGCGGGGGGGAGCAATGAGCAGTTCTTC; CDR3: CASRLAGGSNEQFF
size: -; J: TRBJ2-7; D: TRBD1; V: TRBV7-2; DNA: TGTGCCAGCAGCTTTCAGACAGGGCGGGAGTACTTC; CDR3: CASSFQTGREYF
size: -; J: TRBJ1-6; D: TRBD1; V: TRBV27; DNA: TGTGCCAGCAGTAAGGGGACAGGGGGCAATTCACCCCTCCACTTT; CDR3: CASSKGTGGNSPLHF
size: -; J: TRBJ2-2; D: TRBD1; V: TRBV6-4; DNA: TGTGCCAGCAGACAGGGGGCGAACACCGGGGAGCTGTTTTTT; CDR3: CASRQGANTGELFF
size: -; J: TRBJ2-5; D: TRBD2; V: TRBV6-2/TRBV6-3; DNA: TGTGCCAGCAGTTACGGGGCCAGCGGGAGAAGAGAGACCCAGTACTTC; CDR3: CASSYGASGRRETQYF
size: -; J: TRBJ1-3; D: TRBD1; V: TRBV5-4; DNA: TGTGCCAGCAGCGTACAGGGGGCCTTAAACACCATATATTTT; CDR3: CASSVQGALNTIYF
size: -; J: TRBJ2-2; D: -; V: TRBV30; DNA: TGTGCCTGCCAACCCCAGGGAACCGGGGAGCTGTTTTTT; CDR3: CACQPQGTGELFF